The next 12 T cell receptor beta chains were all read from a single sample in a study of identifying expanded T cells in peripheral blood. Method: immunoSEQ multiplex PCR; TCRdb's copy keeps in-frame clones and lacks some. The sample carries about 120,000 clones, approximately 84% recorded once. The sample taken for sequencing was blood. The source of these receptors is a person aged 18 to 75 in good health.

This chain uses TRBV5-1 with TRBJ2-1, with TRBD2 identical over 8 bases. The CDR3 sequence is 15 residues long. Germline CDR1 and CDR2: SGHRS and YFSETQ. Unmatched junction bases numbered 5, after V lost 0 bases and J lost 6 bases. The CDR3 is CASSLAGLALNEQFF. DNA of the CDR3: TGCGCCAGCAGCTTGGCCGGACTAGCTCTCAATGAGCAGTTCTTC.

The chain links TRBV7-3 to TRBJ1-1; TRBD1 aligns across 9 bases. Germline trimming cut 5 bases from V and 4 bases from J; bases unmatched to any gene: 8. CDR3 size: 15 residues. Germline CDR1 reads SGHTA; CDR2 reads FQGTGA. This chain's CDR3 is CASSRGTGMSTEAFF. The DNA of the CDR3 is TGTGCCAGCAGCCGAGGGACAGGGATGAGCACTGAAGCTTTCTTT.

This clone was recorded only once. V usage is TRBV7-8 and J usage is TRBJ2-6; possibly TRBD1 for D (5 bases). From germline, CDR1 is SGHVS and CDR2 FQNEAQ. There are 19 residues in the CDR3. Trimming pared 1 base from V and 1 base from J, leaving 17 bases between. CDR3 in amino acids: CASSLVTGSIKSGANVLTF. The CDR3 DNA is TGTGCCAGCAGCTTAGTTACAGGATCGATTAAATCTGGGGCCAACGTCCTGACTTTC. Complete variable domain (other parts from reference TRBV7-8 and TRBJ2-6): GAGVSQSPRYKVAKRGQDVALRCDPISGHVSLFWYQQALGQGPEFLTYFQNEAQLDKSGLPSDRFFAERPEGSVSTLKIQRTQQEDSAVYLCASSLVTGSIKSGANVLTFGAGSRLTVL.

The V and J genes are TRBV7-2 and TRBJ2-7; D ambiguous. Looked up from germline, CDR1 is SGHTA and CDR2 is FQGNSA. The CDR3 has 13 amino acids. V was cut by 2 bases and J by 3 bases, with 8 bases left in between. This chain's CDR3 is CASSLSDGYEQYF. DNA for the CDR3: TGTGCCAGCAGCTTATCGGACGGCTACGAGCAGTACTTC. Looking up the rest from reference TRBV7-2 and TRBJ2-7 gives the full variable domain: GAGVSQSPSNKVTEKGKDVELRCDPISGHTALYWYRQSLGQGLEFLIYFQGNSAPDKSGLPSDRFSAERTGGSVSTLTIQRTQQEDSAVYLCASSLSDGYEQYFGPGTRLTVT.

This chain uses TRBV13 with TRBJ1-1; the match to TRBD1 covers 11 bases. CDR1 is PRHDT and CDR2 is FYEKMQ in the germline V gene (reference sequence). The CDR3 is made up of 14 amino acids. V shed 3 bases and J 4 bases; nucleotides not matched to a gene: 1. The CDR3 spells CASSFGTGGTEAFF. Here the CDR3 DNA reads TGTGCCAGCAGCTTCGGGACAGGGGGCACTGAAGCTTTCTTT.

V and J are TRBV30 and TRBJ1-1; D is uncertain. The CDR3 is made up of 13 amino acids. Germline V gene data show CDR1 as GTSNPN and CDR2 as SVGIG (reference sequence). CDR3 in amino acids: CVYGRPLNTEAFF. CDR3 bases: TGTGTTTATGGGAGGCCTTTGAACACTGAAGCTTTCTTT.

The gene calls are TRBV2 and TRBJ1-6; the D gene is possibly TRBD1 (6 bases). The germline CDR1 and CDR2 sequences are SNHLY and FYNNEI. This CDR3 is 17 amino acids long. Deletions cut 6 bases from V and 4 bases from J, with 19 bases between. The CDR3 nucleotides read TGTGCCAGCAGCGCATTTGCTAGGCAGGGGTATAATTCACCCCTCCACTTT. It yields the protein CASSAFARQGYNSPLHF.

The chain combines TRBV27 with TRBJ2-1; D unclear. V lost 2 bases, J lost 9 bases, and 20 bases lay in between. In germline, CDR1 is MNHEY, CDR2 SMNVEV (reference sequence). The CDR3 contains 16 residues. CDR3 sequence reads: CASSLKGNAVVGEQFF. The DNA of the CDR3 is TGTGCCAGCAGTTTAAAAGGCAACGCCGTAGTGGGTGAGCAGTTCTTC.

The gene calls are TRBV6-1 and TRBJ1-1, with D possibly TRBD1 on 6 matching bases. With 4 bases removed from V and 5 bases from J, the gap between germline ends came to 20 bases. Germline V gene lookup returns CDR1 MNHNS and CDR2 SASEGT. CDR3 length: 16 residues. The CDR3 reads CASSGYLGGGGTEAFF. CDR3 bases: TGTGCCAGCAGTGGATATCTCGGGGGAGGGGGGACTGAAGCTTTCTTT.

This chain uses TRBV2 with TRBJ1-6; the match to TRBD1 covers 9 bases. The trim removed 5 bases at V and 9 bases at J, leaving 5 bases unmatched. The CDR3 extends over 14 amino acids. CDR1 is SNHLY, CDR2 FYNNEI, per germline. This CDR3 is CASSLTGGSSPLHF. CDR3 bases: TGTGCCAGCAGTTTGACAGGGGGGAGTTCACCCCTCCACTTT.

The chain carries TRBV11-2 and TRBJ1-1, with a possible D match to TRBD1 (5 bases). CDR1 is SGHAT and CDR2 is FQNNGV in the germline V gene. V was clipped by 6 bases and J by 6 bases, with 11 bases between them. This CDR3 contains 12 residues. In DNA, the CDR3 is TGTGCCAGCAGTAAGGGGACGGCTGAAGCTTTCTTT. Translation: CASSKGTAEAFF.

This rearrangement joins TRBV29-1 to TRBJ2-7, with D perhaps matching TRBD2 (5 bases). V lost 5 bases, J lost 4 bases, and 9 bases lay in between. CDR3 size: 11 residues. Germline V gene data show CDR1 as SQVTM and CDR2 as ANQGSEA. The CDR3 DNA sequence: TGCAGCGTTCTTACGGGGTACGAGCAGTACTTC. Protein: CSVLTGYEQYF.